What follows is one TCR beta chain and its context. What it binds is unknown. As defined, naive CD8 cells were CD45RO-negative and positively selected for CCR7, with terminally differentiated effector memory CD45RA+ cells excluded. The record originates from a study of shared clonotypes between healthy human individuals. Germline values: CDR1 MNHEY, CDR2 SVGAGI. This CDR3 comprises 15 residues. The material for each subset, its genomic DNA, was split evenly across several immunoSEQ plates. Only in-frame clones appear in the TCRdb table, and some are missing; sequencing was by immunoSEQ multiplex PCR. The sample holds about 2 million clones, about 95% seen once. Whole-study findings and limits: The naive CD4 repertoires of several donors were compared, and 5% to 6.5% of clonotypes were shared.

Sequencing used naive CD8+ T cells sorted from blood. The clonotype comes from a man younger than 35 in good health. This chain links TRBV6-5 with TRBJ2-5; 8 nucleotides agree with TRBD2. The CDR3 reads CATTPEAGVVETQYF. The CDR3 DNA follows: TGTGCTACCACCCCCGAAGCGGGAGTGGTGGAGACCCAGTACTTC.